The rows below give T cell receptor beta chains drawn from one sample of a study of CD8+ T cells in alopecia areata. Profiling relied on immunoSEQ multiplex PCR, and the TCRdb table lists in-frame clones only, not all of them. The sample contains roughly 120,000 clones, around 56% of which appear only once. Here the sequenced sample was CD4+ T cells sorted from blood, taken at week 4, from a patient treated with tofacitinib. The receptors were gathered from a human donor with alopecia areata. Each CDR3 is given with its conserved first and last residue. A D gene is named only where the DNA matches it firmly. For some rows the clone size is stated as once, few or many, or as a class when expanded; others skip it.

v_gene	j_gene	d_gene	abundance	CDR3nt	CDR3aa
TRBV6-5	TRBJ1-5	TRBD1	once	TGTGCCAGCAGCAAACAGGGGGGCAATCAGCCCCAGCATTTT	CASSKQGGNQPQHF
TRBV2	TRBJ2-7	NA	NA	TGTGCCAGCAGCTCAACTAGCTCAACCGCCTACGAGCAGTACTTC	CASSSTSSTAYEQYF
TRBV7-9	TRBJ2-3	TRBD2	NA	TGTGCCAGCAGCGACGGGACTAGCGGGGGGAACACAGATACGCAGTATTTT	CASSDGTSGGNTDTQYF
TRBV29-1	TRBJ1-1	TRBD1	once	TGCAGCGGTGGACAGGGAGAAGCTTTCTTT	CSGGQGEAFF
TRBV6-1	TRBJ2-3	TRBD2	few	TGTGCCAGCAAAACAACAGCGGGGACAGATACGCAGTATTTT	CASKTTAGTDTQYF
TRBV6-5	TRBJ2-1	TRBD2	NA	TGTGCCAGCAGTTACGGCGGGACTAGTGCCAATGAGCAGTTCTTC	CASSYGGTSANEQFF
TRBV6-1	TRBJ1-3	NA	few	TGTGCCAGCAGTGAAGCGGGCCAGGTGACTGGAAACACCATATATTTT	CASSEAGQVTGNTIYF
TRBV29-1	TRBJ1-1	NA	NA	TGCAGCGTTGACAGGGGAGCGGACACTGAAGCTTTCTTT	CSVDRGADTEAFF
TRBV27	TRBJ2-1	NA	once	TGTGCCAGCAGTTTACAGGGCCATGAGCAGTTCTTC	CASSLQGHEQFF
TRBV4-1	TRBJ2-6	TRBD1	few	TGCGCCAGCAGCCAGGCCTGGGACAGGGTGGTTGCGGGGGCCAACGTCCTGACTTTC	CASSQAWDRVVAGANVLTF
TRBV18	TRBJ2-5	NA	many	TGTGCCAGCTCACCCTACCAAGAGACCCAGTACTTC	CASSPYQETQYF
TRBV14	TRBJ2-1	NA	many	TGTGCCAGCAGTCTGGAATTTCGGGGATCCTACAATGAGCAGTTCTTC	CASSLEFRGSYNEQFF
TRBV15	TRBJ1-1	NA	once	TGTGCCACCAGCAGTGGCTCCATTGGAACTGAAGCTTTCTTT	CATSSGSIGTEAFF
TRBV30	TRBJ2-7	NA	NA	TGTGCCTGGTATAGAGATTACGAGCAGTACTTC	CAWYRDYEQYF
TRBV10-2	TRBJ2-5	NA	NA	TGCGCCAGCAGTGAGTCGCGGCGGGAAGAGACCCAGTACTTC	CASSESRREETQYF
TRBV29-1	TRBJ2-7	NA	NA	TGCAGCGTTGTTCTCCAGTACTCCTACGAGCAGTACTTC	CSVVLQYSYEQYF
TRBV13	TRBJ2-7	TRBD2	few	TGTGCCAGCAGCCCCCGGGCGAGCGGGAGCTCCTACGAGCAGTACTTC	CASSPRASGSSYEQYF
TRBV5-6	TRBJ2-7	TRBD1	NA	TGTGCCAGCAGCCGTCGGACAGGGGGCGACGAGCAGTACTTC	CASSRRTGGDEQYF
TRBV5-1	TRBJ2-5	NA	NA	TGCGCCAGCAGCTTCGGCAGGGATGGGGGGACCCAGTACTTC	CASSFGRDGGTQYF
TRBV30	TRBJ2-7	TRBD1	NA	TGTGCCTGGAGGGGACAGGGGAGTAGGTACGAGCAGTACTTC	CAWRGQGSRYEQYF
TRBV18	TRBJ2-3	NA	NA	TGTGCCAGCTCACCGAGCGGCCCTAGCACAGATACGCAGTATTTT	CASSPSGPSTDTQYF
TRBV30	TRBJ2-1	TRBD2	few	TGTGCCTGGAGCCGGGGACTAGCGGGGAGCTCCTACAATGAGCAGTTCTTC	CAWSRGLAGSSYNEQFF
TRBV27	TRBJ2-3	NA	NA	TGTGCCAGCAGTAGGGACTTGGGCACAGATACGCAGTATTTT	CASSRDLGTDTQYF
TRBV9	TRBJ2-1	NA	NA	TGTGCCAGCAGCGTACGGACAGCTCCCTCCTACAATGAGCAGTTCTTC	CASSVRTAPSYNEQFF
TRBV30	TRBJ2-5	NA	few	TGTGCCTGGAGCTCACAAGAGACCCAGTACTTC	CAWSSQETQYF
TRBV5-6	TRBJ1-1	NA	NA	TGTGCCAGCAGCCGTCTTGATGAAGCTTTCTTT	CASSRLDEAFF
TRBV7-8	TRBJ2-7	NA	few	TGTGCCAGCAGCCCGGGAGCCACCGGCTACGAGCAGTACTTC	CASSPGATGYEQYF
TRBV7-2	TRBJ2-6	NA	few	TGTGCCAGCAGCCCCCAGGGGGGGCCTGGGGCCAACGTCCTGACTTTC	CASSPQGGPGANVLTF
TRBV5-5	TRBJ1-5	NA	many	TGTGCCAGCAGCTTGGGGATGGGGGGCGGAAATCAGCCCCAGCATTTT	CASSLGMGGGNQPQHF
TRBV30	TRBJ1-1	NA	NA	TGTGCCTGGACTTACACAGGGAGCACTGAAGCTTTCTTT	CAWTYTGSTEAFF
TRBV9	TRBJ2-7	NA	few	TGTGCCAGCAGCGTAGGTGGGCCCCTTAGCTCCTACGAGCAGTACTTC	CASSVGGPLSSYEQYF
TRBV29-1	TRBJ2-1	NA	NA	TGCAGCGTTGTTCAGGGAGCCAATGAGCAGTTCTTC	CSVVQGANEQFF
TRBV9	TRBJ1-2	NA	NA	TGTGCCAGCAGCGTCTCCCCCCGGGCCCAAGGGGGCTACACCTTC	CASSVSPRAQGGYTF
TRBV4-2	TRBJ2-1	NA	NA	TGTGCCAGCAGCCAAGAGGGCTCCTACAATGAGCAGTTCTTC	CASSQEGSYNEQFF
TRBV29-1	TRBJ2-2	NA	NA	TGCAGCGTTGGATTGTCGGGGAACACCGGGGAGCTGTTTTTT	CSVGLSGNTGELFF
TRBV18	TRBJ1-2	NA	few	TGTGCCAGCTCCAAGGCTGCCGATTCCTATGGCTACACCTTC	CASSKAADSYGYTF
TRBV29-1	TRBJ1-1	TRBD1	NA	TGCAGCGTTGTGGAACAGGGGGCTGGGACTGAAGCTTTCTTT	CSVVEQGAGTEAFF
TRBV30	TRBJ1-1	TRBD1	NA	TGTGCCTGGAGCCCCGGGACAGGGATGGGTGAAGCTTTCTTT	CAWSPGTGMGEAFF
TRBV29-1	TRBJ2-7	TRBD2	NA	TGCAGCGTTGAAGATCGGGCGTCTAGCGGGAGTTACGAGCAGTACTTC	CSVEDRASSGSYEQYF
TRBV30	TRBJ1-3	NA	NA	TGTGCCTGGGCACGACAGGAGAGCTCTGGAAACACCATATATTTT	CAWARQESSGNTIYF
TRBV6-5	TRBJ2-3	NA	NA	TGTGCCAGCACCGAACCAGGGAGAGATACGCAGTATTTT	CASTEPGRDTQYF
TRBV7-2	TRBJ2-5	TRBD2	NA	TGTGCCAGCAGGAAAGGACTAGCGGGAGTTTCTGGGTGGCAAGAGACCCAGTACTTC	CASRKGLAGVSGWQETQYF
TRBV11-2	TRBJ2-4	NA	NA	TGTGCCAGCAGCTCCTCGGTAGGGACGCTGGGAGACATTCAGTACTTC	CASSSSVGTLGDIQYF
TRBV7-9	TRBJ1-1	NA	NA	TGTGCCAGCAGTACGGGCCGTGAAGCTTTCTTT	CASSTGREAFF
TRBV4-2	TRBJ2-1	TRBD2	NA	TGTGCCAGCAGCCAAGCTAGCGGGCCAACCTACAATGAGCAGTTCTTC	CASSQASGPTYNEQFF
TRBV7-9	TRBJ1-5	NA	few	TGTGCCAGCAGCTACGGAGATAGCAATCAGCCCCAGCATTTT	CASSYGDSNQPQHF
TRBV10-3	TRBJ2-1	TRBD2	NA	TGTGCCATCAGTGAGTCGACTAGCGGTCACAATGAGCAGTTCTTC	CAISESTSGHNEQFF
TRBV4-1	TRBJ1-2	NA	NA	TGCGCCAGCAGCCAAGTCGGGGGGACCTATTCCTTC	CASSQVGGTYSF
TRBV10-1	TRBJ2-3	TRBD2	few	TGCGCCAGCAGTGATGTTGGAGCGGGGGGATCCACAGATACGCAGTATTTT	CASSDVGAGGSTDTQYF
TRBV25-1	TRBJ1-1	TRBD1	few	TGTGCCAGCAGTGGGACAGGGAAGACTGAAGCTTTCTTT	CASSGTGKTEAFF
TRBV5-4	TRBJ1-2	TRBD1	NA	TGTGCCAGCAGCGAACAGGGGGGAGGCTACACCTTC	CASSEQGGGYTF
TRBV2	TRBJ1-6	TRBD1	few	TGTGCCAGCAAGGACAGGGATAATTCACCCCTCCACTTT	CASKDRDNSPLHF
TRBV7-2	TRBJ1-2	NA	NA	TGTGCCAGCAGCTTAGGGGGGACCTCCTCAAGTTATGGCTACACCTTC	CASSLGGTSSSYGYTF
TRBV2	TRBJ1-5	NA	NA	TGTGCCAGCAGTATGGGGGGGGTCAATCAGCCCCAGCATTTT	CASSMGGVNQPQHF
TRBV18	TRBJ2-1	TRBD1	NA	TGTGCCAGCTCGCTAGGGACAGGGACCTACAATGAGCAGTTCTTC	CASSLGTGTYNEQFF
TRBV30	TRBJ1-5	NA	NA	TGTGCCTGGAGTGCCTTTACCCCGGATCAGCCCCAGCATTTT	CAWSAFTPDQPQHF
TRBV2	TRBJ1-6	NA	NA	TGTGCCAGCAGTGATTGGCAGGGGAAGTCACCCCTCCACTTT	CASSDWQGKSPLHF